Below are 10 T cell receptor beta chains sequenced from a single sample in a study of shared clonotypes between healthy human individuals. Clones were read by immunoSEQ multiplex PCR, and TCRdb kept only the in-frame ones, dropping some. The sample lists 950,000 to 1,300,000 clones; roughly 80% were seen once. Sequenced input: memory CD4+ T cells sorted from blood. Noted subset: CD45RA-negative fraction. These receptors all stem from a man in his late teens or twenties in good health.

The DNA of the CDR3 is TGTGCCAGTAGGGCAGGGTTCGCAACAGATACGCAGTATTTT. This gives the protein CASRAGFATDTQYF. The J gene is TRBJ2-3, the V gene TRBV19; a weak D match, TRBD1 (5 bases). Germline V gives CDR1 LNHDA, CDR2 SQIVND (reference sequence). This CDR3 comprises 14 residues. Trimming stripped 6 bases from V and 3 bases from J, with 13 bases between.

The chain combines TRBV5-1 with TRBJ1-1; the D gene is possibly TRBD1 (5 bases). Germline CDR1 and CDR2: SGHRS and YFSETQ. Trimming left V 4 bases short and J 0 bases short, with 25 bases between. The CDR3 has 19 residues. The CDR3 DNA follows: TGCGCCAGCAGCCCCACCGGGGGTATAGGTTTCAGCATGAACACTGAAGCTTTCTTT. Translated, it gives CASSPTGGIGFSMNTEAFF.

The rearrangement uses TRBV6-1 and TRBJ1-2; D not resolved. Trimming took off 7 bases at V and 0 bases at J, with 12 bases between the two ends. In germline, CDR1 is MNHNS, CDR2 SASEGT. The CDR3 is made up of 14 amino acids. In DNA form, the CDR3 reads TGTGCCAGCACGAAGGGAGATACTAACTATGGCTACACCTTC. Translation: CASTKGDTNYGYTF.

Here the CDR3 reads CATVDSLNTEAFF. CDR3 bases: TGTGCCACCGTGGACAGTCTGAACACTGAAGCTTTCTTT. This chain connects TRBV10-3 to TRBJ1-1, with D possibly being TRBD1 (6 bases). The CDR3 loop spans 13 amino acids. The V gene's germline CDR1 is ENHRY and CDR2 SYGVKD. Deletions cut 10 bases from V and 0 bases from J, with 12 bases between.

The rearrangement uses TRBV5-4 and TRBJ2-7, with 7 bases aligning to TRBD1. This CDR3 region has 16 residues. V lost 2 bases, J lost 2 bases, and 10 bases stayed unmatched. Looked up from germline, CDR1 is SGHNT and CDR2 is YYREEE (reference sequence). Here the CDR3 reads CASSLKGTASTYEQYF. CDR3 DNA sequence: TGTGCCAGCAGCTTAAAAGGGACAGCTAGTACCTACGAGCAGTACTTC. The entire variable domain, with the rest obtained from reference TRBV5-4 and TRBJ2-7, is as follows: ETGVTQSPTHLIKTRGQQVTLRCSSQSGHNTVSWYQQALGQGPQFIFQYYREEENGRGNFPPRFSGLQFPNYSSELNVNALELDDSALYLCASSLKGTASTYEQYFGPGTRLTVT.

This chain uses TRBV11-2 with TRBJ2-3; 8 bases agree with TRBD2. In germline, CDR1 is SGHAT, CDR2 FQNNGV. Trimming at V came to 4 bases and at J to 2 bases, leaving 5 bases not matched to a gene. This CDR3 region has 15 residues. CDR3 sequence (DNA): TGTGCCAGCAGCTGGCGGGGGGCCTACACAGATACGCAGTATTTT. It specifies CASSWRGAYTDTQYF.

V and J are TRBV19 and TRBJ2-7, with 9 nucleotides matching TRBD2. The CDR3 has 15 amino acids. With 0 bases clipped from V and 3 bases from J, the junction kept 3 bases outside the gene matches. CDR1 is LNHDA, CDR2 SQIVND, per germline (reference sequence). The CDR3 region is CASSIDLAGIYEQYF. The CDR3 coding sequence is TGTGCCAGTAGTATAGACCTAGCGGGGATCTACGAGCAGTACTTC.

The chain has TRBV6-1 and TRBJ2-2; no firm D call. V gave up 7 bases and J gave up 5 bases, with 11 bases separating them. This CDR3 has 13 amino acids. Looked up from germline, CDR1 is MNHNS and CDR2 is SASEGT. The CDR3 is CASTGEKTGELFF. CDR3 nucleotides: TGTGCCAGCACGGGTGAAAAGACCGGGGAGCTGTTTTTT.

This clone has a handful of counts. The rearrangement uses TRBV4-3 and TRBJ2-3, with D possibly matching TRBD1 (5 bases). V lost 0 bases, J lost 4 bases, and 14 bases lay in between. Looked up from germline, CDR1 is LGHNA and CDR2 is YSLEER. This CDR3 contains 16 residues. The CDR3 sequence: CASSQDGRAGADTQYF. CDR3 nucleotide sequence: TGCGCCAGCAGCCAAGATGGCAGGGCCGGAGCAGATACGCAGTATTTT.

The chain joins TRBV5-1 to TRBJ2-5; D gene ambiguous. With 0 bases removed from V and 4 bases from J, the gap between germline ends came to 16 bases. This CDR3 is built from 16 residues. The V gene's germline CDR1 is SGHRS and CDR2 YFSETQ. In DNA, the CDR3 is TGCGCCAGCAGCTTGGAAGGAAATGAAATGGTAGAGACCCAGTACTTC. Translation gives CASSLEGNEMVETQYF.